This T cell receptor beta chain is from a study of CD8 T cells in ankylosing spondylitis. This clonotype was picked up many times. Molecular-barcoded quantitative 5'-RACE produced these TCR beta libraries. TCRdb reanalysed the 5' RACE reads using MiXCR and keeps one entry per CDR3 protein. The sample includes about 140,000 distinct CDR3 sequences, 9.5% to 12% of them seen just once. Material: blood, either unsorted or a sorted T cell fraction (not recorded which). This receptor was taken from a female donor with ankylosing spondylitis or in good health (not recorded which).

The CDR3 nucleotides are TGTGCCAGCATCCCAGGAGGGGGGAGGAGCACAGATACGCAGTATTTT. It yields the protein CASIPGGGRSTDTQYF. This chain connects TRBV27 to TRBJ2-3; either TRBD1 or TRBD2 may supply D (6 bases each). Per the germline V gene, CDR1 is MNHEY and CDR2 is SMNVEV (reference sequence). The V and J ends lost 7 bases and 0 bases respectively, with 17 bases between them. The CDR3 has 16 residues.